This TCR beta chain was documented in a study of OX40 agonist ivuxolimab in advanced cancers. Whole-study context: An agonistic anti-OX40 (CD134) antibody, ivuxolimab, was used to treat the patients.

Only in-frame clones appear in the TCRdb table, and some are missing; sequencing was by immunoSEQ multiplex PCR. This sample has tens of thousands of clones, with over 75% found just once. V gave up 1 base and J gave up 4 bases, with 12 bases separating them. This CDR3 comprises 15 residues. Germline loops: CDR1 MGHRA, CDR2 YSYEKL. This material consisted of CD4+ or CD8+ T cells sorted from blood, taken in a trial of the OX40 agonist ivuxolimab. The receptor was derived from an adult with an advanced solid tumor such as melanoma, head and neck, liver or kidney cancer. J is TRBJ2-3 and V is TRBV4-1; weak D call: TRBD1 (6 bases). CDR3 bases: TGCGCCAGCAGCCAAGTTGGGGGCTCCCCAGATACGCAGTATTTT. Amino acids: CASSQVGGSPDTQYF.